Each of the 4 T cell receptor beta chains below was sequenced from the same sample in a study of blood T cells in healthy people across ages. Primed by a sample-barcoded 5' primer and a J-beta primer mix, a second PCR proceeded for about 6 to 12 cycles. One entry per CDR3 protein results from TCRdb running MiXCR on the 5' RACE reads. The sample shows about 680,000 distinct CDR3 sequences, approximately 49% of them seen only once. The sample consisted of blood. These TCRs come from a woman in her sixties in good health.

The sample holds many counts of this clonotype. The rearrangement uses TRBV27 and TRBJ2-1; D call uncertain. CDR3 length: 15 residues. V lost 3 bases, J lost 0 bases, and 9 bases lay in between. Germline V gene sequence: CDR1 MNHEY, CDR2 SMNVEV (reference sequence). The CDR3 DNA sequence: TGTGCCAGCAGTTTGCACTGGGACTCCTACAATGAGCAGTTCTTC. It is translated as CASSLHWDSYNEQFF.

This clonotype was seen just once. This chain joins TRBV3-1 and TRBJ2-1, with D possibly matching TRBD2 (5 bases). Germline V lookup: CDR1 LGHDT, CDR2 YNNKEL (reference sequence). V shed 4 bases and J shed 8 bases, with 9 bases lying between them. CDR3 length: 12 residues. CDR3 in DNA: TGTGCCAGCAGCCGCTTGAGGGATGAGCAGTTCTTC. Its protein product is CASSRLRDEQFF.

This chain connects TRBV11-2 to TRBJ2-4; 11 bases fit TRBD2. The J call may be mistaken, given a closer DNA end match to TRBJ2-7. CDR3 size: 15 residues. Looked up from germline, CDR1 is SGHAT and CDR2 is FQNNGV. CDR3 DNA: TGTGCCAGCAGTAATGGACTAGCGGGTACCTACGAGCAGTACTTC. Residues: CASSNGLAGTYEQYF.

In this sample, this clonotype turned up once. The chain employs TRBV28 and TRBJ2-5, with D possibly being TRBD1 (7 bases). The J call could be wrong; TRBJ2-7 is a better fit for the DNA end. Germline V gives CDR1 MDHEN, CDR2 SYDVKM. The CDR3 length is 16 residues. CDR3 sequence (DNA): TGTGCCAGCAGTTTGTTTCCCAGGGGGGAGCTCTACGAGCAGTACTTC. This encodes CASSLFPRGELYEQYF.